A selection of T cell receptor beta chains follows, all from one sample in a study of cytomegalovirus exposure and HLA in healthy donors. Clones were read by immunoSEQ multiplex PCR, and TCRdb kept only the in-frame ones, dropping some. The sample shows approximately 190,000 clones, 80% to 85% of them seen only once. Sequencing was done on a sample of PBMCs. The receptors were gathered from a man aged 35-49 years in good health and CMV-seropositive. Both conserved end residues are part of each CDR3. A D gene is named only where the DNA matches it firmly. A clone size is listed for some rows: how often the clone was seen (once, few, many), or a class if it is expanded.

>TRBV13|-|-|13|TRBJ2-3
CASSFYGEDTQYF
TGTGCCAGCAGCTTTTACGGGGAAGATACGCAGTATTTT
>TRBV11-3|-|-|15|TRBJ2-1
CASSNQGEAGHEQFF
TGTGCCAGCAGCAACCAGGGAGAAGCGGGCCATGAGCAGTTCTTC
>TRBV19|-|-|13|TRBJ1-4
CASSWGLGEKLFF
TGTGCCAGTAGTTGGGGGCTAGGAGAAAAACTGTTTTTT
>TRBV2|-|TRBD2|19|TRBJ2-3
CASSVSGTSGGGSTDTQYF
TGTGCCAGCAGTGTGTCCGGGACTAGCGGGGGTGGTAGCACAGATACGCAGTATTTT
>TRBV7-9|-|-|18|TRBJ2-2
CASSLVPRIADLTGELFF
TGTGCCAGCAGCTTAGTTCCCAGGATAGCGGACCTCACCGGGGAGCTGTTTTTT
>TRBV13|-|TRBD1|14|TRBJ2-3
CASSSGQGTDTQYF
TGTGCCAGCAGCTCCGGACAGGGAACAGATACGCAGTATTTT
>TRBV27|once|TRBD1|16|TRBJ1-1
CASSSATGYLNTEAFF
TGTGCCAGCAGTTCCGCGACAGGGTACTTGAACACTGAAGCTTTCTTT
>TRBV4-3|-|TRBD1|15|TRBJ2-7
CASSQARDRAHEQYF
TGCGCCAGCAGCCAAGCCCGGGACAGGGCTCACGAGCAGTACTTC
>TRBV4-1|-|TRBD2|15|TRBJ2-7
CASSLGTSGGYEQYF
TGCGCCAGCAGCCTCGGGACTAGCGGGGGCTACGAGCAGTACTTC
>TRBV10-3|-|-|13|TRBJ2-2
CAISAGMTGELFF
TGTGCCATCAGCGCAGGGATGACCGGGGAGCTGTTTTTT
>TRBV7-3|-|-|13|TRBJ1-6
CASSLDPTEPLHF
TGTGCCAGCAGCTTAGATCCGACAGAACCCCTCCACTTT
>TRBV27|-|-|15|TRBJ2-7
CASSPLAGEEWEQYF
TGTGCCAGCAGTCCCCTGGCAGGGGAAGAGTGGGAGCAGTACTTC
>TRBV4-3|few|TRBD1|15|TRBJ2-5
CASSQWGGQGETQYF
TGCGCCAGCAGCCAATGGGGGGGACAGGGGGAGACCCAGTACTTC
>TRBV5-1|-|-|16|TRBJ2-1
CASSLSDSLYYNEQFF
TGCGCCAGCAGCTTGTCTGACAGCCTCTACTACAATGAGCAGTTCTTC
>TRBV27|-|TRBD1|14|TRBJ2-7
CASRRTGTPYEQYF
TGTGCCAGCAGGCGGACAGGGACTCCCTACGAGCAGTACTTC
>TRBV5-6|-|TRBD2|19|TRBJ2-6
CASIPRLAGGFSGANVLTF
TGTGCCAGCATCCCTCGACTAGCGGGGGGCTTCTCTGGGGCCAACGTCCTGACTTTC
>TRBV6-6|few|-|15|TRBJ1-5
CASSYGGEINQPQHF
TGTGCCAGCAGTTACGGAGGGGAGATCAATCAGCCCCAGCATTTT
>TRBV11-2|once|-|15|TRBJ1-2
CASSVKPEGRYGYTF
TGTGCCAGCAGCGTAAAGCCGGAGGGGAGGTATGGCTACACCTTC
>TRBV5-1|-|TRBD1|17|TRBJ2-1
CASSPRDRRYTDNEQFF
TGCGCCAGCAGCCCTAGGGACAGGCGATACACCGACAATGAGCAGTTCTTC
>TRBV9|-|TRBD1|15|TRBJ2-7
CASSVSGTGVQEQYF
TGTGCCAGCAGCGTTTCCGGGACAGGGGTGCAAGAGCAGTACTTC
>TRBV28|-|-|16|TRBJ1-3
CASSISSGGTGNTIYF
TGTGCCAGCAGCATATCGTCCGGGGGGACTGGAAACACCATATATTTT
>TRBV18|once|-|14|TRBJ1-1
CASSPRTDTLEAFF
TGTGCCAGCTCACCACGGACAGACACCCTTGAAGCTTTCTTT
>TRBV6-4|-|-|16|TRBJ2-2
CASSDGGTIHTGELFF
TGTGCCAGCAGTGATGGGGGGACCATCCACACCGGGGAGCTGTTTTTT
>TRBV9|-|-|15|TRBJ1-1
CASSVVTGRGTEAFF
TGTGCCAGCAGCGTAGTGACAGGCCGAGGTACTGAAGCTTTCTTT
>TRBV6-5|-|TRBD1|15|TRBJ1-2
CASSGGRGDFVGYTF
TGTGCCAGCAGTGGGGGCAGGGGGGATTTCGTTGGCTACACCTTC
>TRBV2|-|-|14|TRBJ1-1
CASSGTVLNTEAFF
TGTGCCAGCAGTGGGACTGTGCTGAACACTGAAGCTTTCTTT
>TRBV27|-|-|11|TRBJ2-7
CASSSSYEQYF
TGTGCCAGCAGTTCGTCCTACGAGCAGTACTTC
>TRBV27|-|-|16|TRBJ1-5
CASSPRRGAGNQPQHF
TGTGCCAGCTCTCCGAGGAGGGGCGCCGGCAATCAGCCCCAGCATTTT
>TRBV28|-|-|15|TRBJ1-1
CASSLSAGANTEAFF
TGTGCCAGCAGTTTATCGGCAGGGGCGAACACTGAAGCTTTCTTT
>TRBV9|-|TRBD1|14|TRBJ2-7
CASSAPGGRNEQYF
TGTGCCAGCAGCGCCCCAGGGGGCAGGAACGAGCAGTACTTC
>TRBV2|-|TRBD1|13|TRBJ2-7
CASSDDRGYEQYF
TGTGCCAGCAGCGATGACAGGGGCTACGAGCAGTACTTC
>TRBV6-1|-|-|15|TRBJ2-7
CASSETPGVVYEQYF
TGTGCCAGCAGTGAAACCCCGGGGGTCGTGTACGAGCAGTACTTC
>TRBV30|-|-|13|TRBJ1-2
CAGEPYSNYGYTF
TGTGCCGGTGAGCCCTACAGTAACTATGGCTACACCTTC
>TRBV28|-|-|13|TRBJ2-1
CASTTDKNNEQFF
TGTGCCAGCACCACCGACAAGAACAATGAGCAGTTCTTC
>TRBV6-6|-|TRBD1|16|TRBJ1-1
CASRSIGGLRNTEAFF
TGTGCCAGCAGAAGTATAGGGGGCCTTCGGAACACTGAAGCTTTCTTT
>TRBV7-9|once|-|15|TRBJ2-1
CASSPGQGGVNEQFF
TGTGCCAGCAGCCCCGGGCAGGGAGGCGTCAATGAGCAGTTCTTC
>TRBV27|-|-|14|TRBJ1-2
CASSLWPRDYGYTF
TGTGCCAGCAGTTTATGGCCCAGGGACTATGGCTACACCTTC
>TRBV5-1|-|TRBD2|15|TRBJ2-7
CASSLARGGPYEQYF
TGCGCCAGCAGCTTGGCACGGGGGGGCCCCTACGAGCAGTACTTC
>TRBV9|-|TRBD2|14|TRBJ2-1
CASSVGAGGNEQFF
TGTGCCAGCAGCGTAGGAGCGGGGGGGAATGAGCAGTTCTTC
>TRBV7-9|-|-|13|TRBJ1-2
CASSSTGFEGYTF
TGTGCCAGCAGCTCCACAGGGTTCGAGGGCTACACCTTC
>TRBV27|few|-|13|TRBJ1-5
CASSPYSNQPQHF
TGTGCCAGCAGCCCTTATAGCAATCAGCCCCAGCATTTT
>TRBV18|-|-|14|TRBJ2-3
CASSRGSYTDTQYF
TGTGCCAGCTCCCGCGGGTCGTACACAGATACGCAGTATTTT
>TRBV5-1|once|-|14|TRBJ1-3
CASSLDSSGNTIYF
TGCGCCAGCAGCTTGGACAGCTCTGGAAACACCATATATTTT
>TRBV5-4|-|TRBD1|15|TRBJ1-1
CASSLGGTGGFEAFF
TGTGCCAGCAGCTTGGGGGGGACAGGGGGTTTTGAAGCTTTCTTT
>TRBV6-1|-|-|14|TRBJ1-3
CASKNIFSGNTIYF
TGTGCCAGCAAAAACATTTTCTCTGGAAACACCATATATTTT
>TRBV11-2|-|TRBD1|14|TRBJ2-7
CASSLAGQIYEQYF
TGTGCCAGCAGCTTAGCGGGACAGATCTACGAGCAGTACTTC
>TRBV15|-|-|15|TRBJ2-1
CATTFTGSSYNEQFF
TGTGCCACTACATTCACAGGGAGCTCCTACAATGAGCAGTTCTTC
>TRBV9|once|-|12|TRBJ2-7
CASSAQGYEQYF
TGTGCCAGCAGCGCTCAGGGGTACGAGCAGTACTTC
>TRBV19|-|TRBD1|13|TRBJ1-1
CASRPGQGGEAFF
TGTGCCAGTAGGCCTGGACAGGGAGGTGAAGCTTTCTTT
>TRBV7-6|-|TRBD1|15|TRBJ1-1
CASSLGTGGRTEAFF
TGTGCCAGCAGCTTAGGGACAGGGGGAAGAACTGAAGCTTTCTTT